What follows are 14 T cell receptor beta chains derived from one specimen sequenced in a study of blood T cell repertoires in COVID-19. The assay was immunoSEQ multiplex PCR, and TCRdb's table has in-frame clones only and misses some. The repertoire holds approximately 500,000 clones, approximately 91% seen once, with about 8.2% in the top ten. Sequencing input: peripheral blood. The receptor source for this set is a woman between 50 and 59 years old with COVID-19, enrolled during active disease.

The V and J genes are TRBV19 and TRBJ1-2; 7 bases agree with TRBD1. Trimming at V came to 0 bases and at J to 6 bases, leaving 7 bases not matched to a gene. The germline CDR1 and CDR2 sequences are LNHDA and SQIVND (reference sequence). This CDR3 is built from 15 residues. CDR3 in DNA: TGTGCCAGTAGTATAGACTACAGGGGAGGCGATGGCTACACCTTC. Residues: CASSIDYRGGDGYTF.

This CDR3 reads CASSSGLAGRTDTQYF. The CDR3 nucleotides are TGTGCCAGCAGCTCGGGACTAGCGGGGAGGACAGATACGCAGTATTTT. The rearrangement joins TRBV11-3 to TRBJ2-3; TRBD2 matches at 13 bases. Germline trimming cut 4 bases from V and 3 bases from J; bases unmatched to any gene: 4. Germline lookup yields CDR1 SGHNT and CDR2 YENEEA. The CDR3 totals 16 residues.

The table lists this clone with a few counts. Other DNA sequences in the sample encode the same CDR3. For the CDR3, the DNA is TGTGCCAGCAGTGACCTGGGAGGCAATCAGCCCCAGCATTTT. Translated: CASSDLGGNQPQHF. The genes are TRBV2 and TRBJ1-5; D not certain. From germline, CDR1 is SNHLY and CDR2 FYNNEI. V was clipped by 3 bases and J by 2 bases, with 8 bases between them. This CDR3 contains 14 residues.

V is TRBV5-4 and J is TRBJ1-2, with a tentative D call TRBD1 (6 bases). In germline, CDR1 is SGHNT, CDR2 YYREEE (reference sequence). The CDR3 covers 13 residues. V lost 2 bases and J lost 4, with 9 bases in between. For the CDR3, the DNA is TGTGCCAGCAGCTTTGCAGGGGCCTATGGCTACACCTTC. This sequence encodes CASSFAGAYGYTF.

V usage is TRBV25-1 and J usage is TRBJ1-1; 7 bases are a match to TRBD1. The CDR3 extends over 16 amino acids. Per the germline V gene, CDR1 is MGHDK and CDR2 is SYGVNS. The V and J ends lost 4 bases and 1 base, in that order; junction bases with no gene match: 9. The CDR3 DNA sequence: TGTGCCAGCAGTGGCCAAGGTGACAGGGCGAACACTGAAGCTTTCTTT. Amino acid sequence: CASSGQGDRANTEAFF.

The chain couples TRBV4-1 to TRBJ2-5; D might be TRBD2 (5 bases). The germline CDR1 and CDR2 sequences are MGHRA and YSYEKL. Trimming took off 4 bases at V and 1 base at J, with 16 bases between the two ends. This CDR3 spans 16 amino acids. The chain's CDR3 is CASSPFDSRGQETQYF. CDR3 in DNA: TGCGCCAGCAGCCCCTTCGACTCTCGGGGCCAAGAGACCCAGTACTTC.

The chain is built from TRBV29-1 and TRBJ2-1, with TRBD1 identical over 9 bases. CDR3 length equals 14 residues. Germline V gene sequence: CDR1 SQVTM, CDR2 ANQGSEA. V shed 7 bases, J shed 2 bases, and the junction held 6 bases outside the gene matches. CDR3 DNA sequence: TGCAGCGCCAATACAGGGGGCGCCTACAATGAGCAGTTCTTC. This encodes CSANTGGAYNEQFF.

The chain uses TRBV11-2 and TRBJ1-3, with TRBD1 matching over 7 bases. The CDR3 is 15 amino acids. With 5 bases clipped from V and 4 bases from J, the junction kept 8 bases outside the gene matches. CDR1 is SGHAT, CDR2 FQNNGV, per germline. CDR3 amino acids: CASSLRGLGGNTIYF. The CDR3, as DNA: TGTGCCAGCAGCCTGAGGGGGCTAGGAGGAAACACCATATATTTT.

This sequence joins TRBV6-1 and TRBJ1-4; 8 bases fit TRBD1. Germline V lookup: CDR1 MNHNS, CDR2 SASEGT. V lost 3 bases, J lost 8 bases, and 5 bases stayed unmatched. The CDR3 is made up of 14 amino acids. CDR3 in amino acids: CASSDGDRWEKLFF. In DNA form, the CDR3 reads TGTGCCAGCAGTGACGGGGACAGGTGGGAAAAACTGTTTTTT.

The genes are TRBV6-5 and TRBJ2-1, with D possibly being TRBD1 (5 bases). V lost 4 bases to trimming and J lost 9 bases, with 19 bases between them. CDR3 size: 15 residues. Per germline, CDR1 MNHEY and CDR2 SVGAGI. DNA of the CDR3: TGTGCCAGCAGTTCCCTCCTAGGGGCTTCCGCTGAGCAGTTCTTC. Amino acids: CASSSLLGASAEQFF.

In its sample, this clone was seen once. J is TRBJ1-2 and V is TRBV6-6; D not certain. Trimming cost V 6 bases and J 3 bases, with 17 bases left between them. The germline gives CDR1 MNHNY, CDR2 SVGAGI (reference sequence). This CDR3 has 15 amino acids. The CDR3 region has the DNA TGTGCCAGCAGATCGGAACGCCCCGACTACTATGGCTACACCTTC. It encodes CASRSERPDYYGYTF.

The chain couples TRBV3-1 (or the pseudogene TRBV3-2) to TRBJ2-1, with 10 positions matching TRBD2. This CDR3 comprises 17 residues. J lost 7 bases, V lost 3 bases, and 12 bases had no gene match. CDR1 is LGHDT and CDR2 is YNNKEL in the germline V gene (reference sequence). The DNA for the CDR3 is TGTGCCAGCAGCCAGGCTAAAACGAGCGGGGGGGCTAATGAGCAGTTCTTC. Its translation: CASSQAKTSGGANEQFF.

The gene calls are TRBV10-2 and TRBJ2-3, with 11 bases fitting TRBD2. This CDR3 comprises 15 residues. V gave up 3 bases and J gave up 5 bases; unmatched junction bases: 4. CDR1 is WSHSY, CDR2 SAAADI, per germline. DNA of the CDR3: TGCGCCAGCAGTGAAATAGCGGGGGGGAAAGATACGCAGTATTTT. Its translation: CASSEIAGGKDTQYF.

V and J are TRBV4-2 and TRBJ2-3, with 9 bases identical to TRBD1. Germline values: CDR1 LGHNA, CDR2 YNFKEQ. The CDR3 contains 17 residues. Trimming took 1 base from V and 4 from J; bases not matched to a gene: 9. The CDR3 DNA reads TGTGCCAGCAGCCAAGTAGGGTTCGACAGGGGGGCAGATACGCAGTATTTT. It encodes CASSQVGFDRGADTQYF.